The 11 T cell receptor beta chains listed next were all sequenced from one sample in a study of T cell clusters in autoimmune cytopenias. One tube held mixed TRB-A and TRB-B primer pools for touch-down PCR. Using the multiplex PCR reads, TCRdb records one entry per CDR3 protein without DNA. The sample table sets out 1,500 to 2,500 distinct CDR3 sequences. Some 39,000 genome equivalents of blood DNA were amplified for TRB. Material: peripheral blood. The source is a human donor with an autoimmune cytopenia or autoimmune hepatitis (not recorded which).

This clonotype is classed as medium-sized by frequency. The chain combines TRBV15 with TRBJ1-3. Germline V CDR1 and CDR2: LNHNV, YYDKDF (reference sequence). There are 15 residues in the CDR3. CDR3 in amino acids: CATSRGQTSGNTIYF.

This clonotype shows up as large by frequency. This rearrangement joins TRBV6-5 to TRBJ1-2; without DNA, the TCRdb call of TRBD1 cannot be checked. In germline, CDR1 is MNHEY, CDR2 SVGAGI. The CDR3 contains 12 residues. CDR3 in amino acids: CASSQGAGGYTF.

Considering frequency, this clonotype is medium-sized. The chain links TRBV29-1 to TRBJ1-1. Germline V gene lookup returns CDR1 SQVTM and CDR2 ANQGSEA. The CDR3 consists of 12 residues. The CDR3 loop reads CSVDTGYTEAFF.

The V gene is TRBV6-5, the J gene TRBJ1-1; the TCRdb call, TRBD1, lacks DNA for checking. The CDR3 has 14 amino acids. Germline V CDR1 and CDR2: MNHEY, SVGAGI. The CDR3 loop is CGSSLSQGRPEAFF.

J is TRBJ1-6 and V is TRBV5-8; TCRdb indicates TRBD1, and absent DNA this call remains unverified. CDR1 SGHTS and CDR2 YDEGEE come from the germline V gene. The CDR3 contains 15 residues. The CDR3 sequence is CASSQQGARNSPLHF.

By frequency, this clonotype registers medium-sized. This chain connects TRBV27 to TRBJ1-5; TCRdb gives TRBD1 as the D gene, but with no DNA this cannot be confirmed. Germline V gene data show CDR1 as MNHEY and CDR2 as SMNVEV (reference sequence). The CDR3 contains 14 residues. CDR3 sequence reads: CASSSGEINQPQHF.

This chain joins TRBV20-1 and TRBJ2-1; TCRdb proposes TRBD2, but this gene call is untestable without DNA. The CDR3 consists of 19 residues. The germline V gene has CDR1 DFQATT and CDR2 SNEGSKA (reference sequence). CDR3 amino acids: CSASVPTTSGTQTNNEQFF.

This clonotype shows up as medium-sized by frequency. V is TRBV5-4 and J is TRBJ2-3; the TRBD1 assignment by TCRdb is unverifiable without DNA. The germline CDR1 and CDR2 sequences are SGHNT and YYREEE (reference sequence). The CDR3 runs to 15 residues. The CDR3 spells CASSPGGEGADTQYF.

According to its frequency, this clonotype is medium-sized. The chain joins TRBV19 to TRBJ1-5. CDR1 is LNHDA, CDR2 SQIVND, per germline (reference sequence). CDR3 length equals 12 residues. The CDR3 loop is CASSQGNQPQHF.

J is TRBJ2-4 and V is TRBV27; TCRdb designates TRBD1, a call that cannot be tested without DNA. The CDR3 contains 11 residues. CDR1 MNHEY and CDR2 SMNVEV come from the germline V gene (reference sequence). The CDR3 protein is CASRTGYIQYF.

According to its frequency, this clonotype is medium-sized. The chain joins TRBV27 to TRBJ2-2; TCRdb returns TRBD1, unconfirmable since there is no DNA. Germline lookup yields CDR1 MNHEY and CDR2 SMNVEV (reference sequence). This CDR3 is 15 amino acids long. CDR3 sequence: CASRVTGVLTGELFF.